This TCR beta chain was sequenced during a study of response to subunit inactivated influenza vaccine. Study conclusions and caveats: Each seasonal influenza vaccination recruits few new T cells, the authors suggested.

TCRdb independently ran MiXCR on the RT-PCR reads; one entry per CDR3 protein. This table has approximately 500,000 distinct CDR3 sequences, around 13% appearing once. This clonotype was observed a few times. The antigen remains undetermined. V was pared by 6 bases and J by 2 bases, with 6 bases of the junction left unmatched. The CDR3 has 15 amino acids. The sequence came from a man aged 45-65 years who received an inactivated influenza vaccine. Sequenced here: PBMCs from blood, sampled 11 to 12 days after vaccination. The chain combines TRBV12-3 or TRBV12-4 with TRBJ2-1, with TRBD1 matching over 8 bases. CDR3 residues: CASRDRDRTYNEQFF. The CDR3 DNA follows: TGTGCCAGCAGGGACCGGGACAGGACCTACAATGAGCAGTTCTTC.